The 23 T cell receptor beta chains below come from one sample, sequenced in a study of cytomegalovirus exposure and HLA in healthy donors. PCR amplification relied on 60 Vbeta primers (plus 13 Jbeta primers). The table came from immunoSEQ multiplex PCR; TCRdb's copy has only in-frame clones and leaves some out. The sample has about 41,000 clones; around 85% are singletons. The sequencing input was PBMCs. These receptors came from a man aged 45-60 years in good health and CMV-seronegative.

The chain carries TRBV19 and TRBJ1-5; the D gene is possibly TRBD1 (6 bases). The CDR3 runs 15 residues. CDR1 is LNHDA and CDR2 is SQIVND in the germline V gene (reference sequence). Between the trimmed V and J ends, which lost 6 bases and 2 bases, there was a span of 14 bases. CDR3 sequence: CASSPPRGGNQPQHF. The CDR3 DNA follows: TGTGCCAGTAGCCCCCCCAGGGGTGGCAATCAGCCCCAGCATTTT.

This clone has a handful of counts. The genes are TRBV28 and TRBJ2-7; no reliable D call. The CDR3 extends over 13 amino acids. CDR1 MDHEN and CDR2 SYDVKM come from the germline V gene. Trimming removed 6 bases from V and 0 bases from J, with 9 bases in between. The CDR3, as DNA: TGTGCCAGCAGGTTCCCGAGCTCCTACGAGCAGTACTTC. Protein product: CASRFPSSYEQYF. Full variable domain (outside the CDR3, taken from reference TRBV28 and TRBJ2-7): DVKVTQSSRYLVKRTGEKVFLECVQDMDHENMFWYRQDPGLGLRLIYFSYDVKMKEKGDIPEGYSVSREKKERFSLILESASTNQTSMYLCASRFPSSYEQYFGPGTRLTVT.

The chain employs TRBV28 and TRBJ1-2, with a possible D match to TRBD1 (5 bases). CDR1 and CDR2 (germline): MDHEN, SYDVKM. There are 12 residues in the CDR3. V lost 3 bases and J 11 bases, leaving 13 bases between the germline ends. CDR3 sequence: CASSLSSGRYTF. The CDR3, as DNA: TGTGCCAGCAGTTTGTCGTCAGGGAGGTACACCTTC.

The chain couples TRBV19 to TRBJ1-6; D gene ambiguous. The CDR3 is made up of 15 amino acids. Germline V CDR1 and CDR2: LNHDA, SQIVND (reference sequence). V lost 3 bases to trimming and J lost 7 bases, with 13 bases between them. In nucleotides, the CDR3 is TGTGCCAGTAGTATCTGGACGGGAGAAAATTCACCCCTCCACTTT. This encodes CASSIWTGENSPLHF.

The chain joins TRBV19 to TRBJ2-1, with 9 bases matching TRBD1. Trimming removed 9 bases from V and 6 bases from J; junction bases left unmatched: 12. Germline V gene lookup returns CDR1 LNHDA and CDR2 SQIVND (reference sequence). The CDR3 has 15 amino acids. The CDR3 loop reads CASDSGTGMINEQFF. The CDR3 bases are TGTGCCAGCGATTCCGGGACAGGGATGATCAATGAGCAGTTCTTC.

The V call is TRBV5-4, the J call TRBJ1-2; tentatively, D is TRBD1 (6 bases). The CDR3 sequence is 13 residues long. Germline CDR1 is SGHNT and CDR2 is YYREEE (reference sequence). V lost 3 bases to trimming and J lost 4 bases, with 10 bases between them. CDR3 bases: TGTGCCAGCAGCTCCAGGGGAAGCTATGGCTACACCTTC. It specifies CASSSRGSYGYTF.

A remark on this clone: One end of the junction varies from germline; a read error may be responsible. The V call is TRBV11-3, the J call TRBJ2-1, with 7 positions matching TRBD1. This CDR3 spans 13 amino acids. Germline lookup yields CDR1 SGHNT and CDR2 YENEEA. The CDR3: CDSRGSSYNEQFF. The CDR3 DNA sequence: TGTGACAGCAGGGGGAGCTCCTACAATGAGCAGTTCTTC.

The chain is built from TRBV7-2 and TRBJ2-5, with 8 bases identical to TRBD1. The CDR3 totals 14 residues. Trimming cost V 7 bases and J 5 bases; bases outside gene matches: 9. The germline gives CDR1 SGHTA, CDR2 FQGNSA. The CDR3 here is CASIPTGGRETQYF. The DNA for the CDR3 is TGTGCCAGCATCCCCACAGGGGGGAGGGAGACCCAGTACTTC.

J is TRBJ2-2 and V is TRBV21-1; whether TRBD2, the table's D call, matches the DNA was not checked. TRBV21-1 is termed a pseudogene. The CDR3 is 17 residues long. The CDR3 region has the DNA TGTGCCAGCAGCACCCCTGGGCCCCCCAGGAGGACCGGGGAGCTGTTTTTT. This translates into CASSTPGPPRRTGELFF.

The chain uses TRBV28 and TRBJ2-1, with 11 bases that match TRBD2. CDR3 length: 16 residues. V lost 4 bases, J lost 5 bases, and 7 bases stayed unmatched. The germline V gene has CDR1 MDHEN and CDR2 SYDVKM. The CDR3 is CASSSPGLAVNNEQFF. CDR3 DNA sequence: TGTGCCAGCAGTTCACCGGGACTAGCGGTTAACAATGAGCAGTTCTTC.

The table lists this clone with a few counts. The J gene is TRBJ1-6, the V gene TRBV7-8, with no clear D. This CDR3 is built from 16 residues. The V gene's germline CDR1 is SGHVS and CDR2 FQNEAQ. Trimming removed 6 bases at V and 8 bases at J, with 20 bases between. The CDR3, as DNA: TGTGCCAGCAGACCTACCCGGGAACTCGGGGATTCACCCCTCCACTTT. Encoded protein: CASRPTRELGDSPLHF.

The gene calls are TRBV10-3 and TRBJ2-3, with D perhaps matching TRBD2 (5 bases). Trimming removed 11 bases at V and 0 bases at J, with 15 bases between. There are 14 residues in the CDR3. Germline CDR1 is ENHRY and CDR2 is SYGVKD. CDR3 sequence: CASKLGPSTDTQYF. The DNA for the CDR3 is TGTGCCTCTAAACTAGGTCCTAGCACAGATACGCAGTATTTT.

This chain connects TRBV9 to TRBJ2-3; D is unclear. The CDR3 extends over 14 amino acids. CDR1 SGDLS and CDR2 YYNGEE come from the germline V gene. The V end lost 4 bases, the J end lost 6 bases, and 15 bases lay between the germline ends. The CDR3 nucleotides read TGTGCCAGCAGCTCCTCCCCCTCCGTGGATACGCAGTATTTT. Encoded protein: CASSSSPSVDTQYF.

V gene TRBV7-2 combines with J gene TRBJ2-5, with D possibly being TRBD2 (6 bases). Germline V CDR1 and CDR2: SGHTA, FQGNSA. Trimming took 2 bases from V and 3 from J, leaving 25 bases between them. The CDR3 consists of 19 residues. CDR3 nucleotide sequence: TGTGCCAGCAGCTTACAGTTTTTATATGAGGGCCAGCGGGAAGAGACCCAGTACTTC. Translation gives CASSLQFLYEGQREETQYF.

The V gene is TRBV7-9, the J gene TRBJ2-7; TRBD1 agrees at 8 bases. There are 17 residues in the CDR3. Trimming removed 2 bases from V and 1 base from J; junction bases left unmatched: 10. Germline V gene data show CDR1 as SEHNR and CDR2 as FQNEAQ (reference sequence). CDR3 sequence: CASSLPFRYRGSYEQYF. The CDR3 DNA sequence: TGTGCCAGCAGCTTACCCTTTAGGTACAGGGGGTCCTACGAGCAGTACTTC.

V gene TRBV11-2 combines with J gene TRBJ2-7; D possibly corresponds to TRBD2 (5 bases). The CDR3 covers 15 residues. From germline, CDR1 is SGHAT and CDR2 FQNNGV. V lost 1 base and J 3 bases, leaving 13 bases between the germline ends. The CDR3 here is CASSLVRGFSYEQYF. Written as DNA, the CDR3 is TGTGCCAGCAGCTTAGTTCGAGGGTTTAGCTACGAGCAGTACTTC.

V gene TRBV4-3 combines with J gene TRBJ1-3; D is uncertain. The V gene lost 0 bases and the J gene lost 0 bases, with 6 bases spanning the gap. CDR1 and CDR2 (germline): LGHNA, YSLEER. This CDR3 is built from 15 residues. The CDR3 DNA is TGCGCCAGCAGCCAAGATCGCAGCTCTGGAAACACCATATATTTT. Protein sequence: CASSQDRSSGNTIYF.

As regards this clone: Its ends do not fully match the called genes, so a read error is possible. This chain connects TRBV7-9 to TRBJ2-7; D possibly corresponds to TRBD2 (5 bases). The CDR3 has 13 residues. CDR1 is SEHNR and CDR2 is FQNEAQ in the germline V gene (reference sequence). The CDR3 DNA reads TGTTCCAGCAGTGGTAGCGTGACCTACGAGCAGTACTTC. The encoded protein is CSSSGSVTYEQYF.

As for this clone: At one boundary the junction diverges from the germline segment, which might be a read error. This chain links TRBV7-7 with TRBJ2-3, with 7 bases fitting TRBD1. Germline CDR1 SSHAT, CDR2 FNYEAQ (reference sequence). The CDR3 extends over 12 amino acids. The CDR3 DNA is TGTGCTAGCAGCCCCGGGACAGAGCCGCAGTATTTT. It yields the protein CASSPGTEPQYF.

The rearrangement links TRBV7-9 to TRBJ1-5; D remains ambiguous. V lost 2 bases and J 4 bases, leaving 3 bases between the germline ends. The CDR3 runs to 12 residues. CDR1 is SEHNR, CDR2 FQNEAQ, per germline (reference sequence). CDR3 coding DNA: TGTGCCAGCAGCTTACTTAATCAGCCCCAGCATTTT. This sequence encodes CASSLLNQPQHF. The full variable domain, in which reference TRBV7-9 and TRBJ1-5 provide the parts outside the CDR3, is DTGVSQNPRHKITKRGQNVTFRCDPISEHNRLYWYRQTLGQGPEFLTYFQNEAQLEKSRLLSDRFSAERPKGSFSTLEIQRTEQGDSAMYLCASSLLNQPQHFGDGTRLSIL.

The gene calls are TRBV27 and TRBJ2-7; 8 nucleotides agree with TRBD1. This CDR3 region has 14 residues. Germline values: CDR1 MNHEY, CDR2 SMNVEV (reference sequence). J was trimmed by 1 base and V by 5 bases; bases with no gene match: 4. CDR3 loop: CASSLTGESYEQYF. The CDR3 DNA is TGTGCCAGCAGTCTGACAGGGGAATCCTACGAGCAGTACTTC.

The chain employs TRBV2 and TRBJ2-5; the D is unclear. This CDR3 has 11 amino acids. The V end lost 8 bases, the J end lost 2 bases, and 6 bases lay between the germline ends. CDR1 and CDR2 from the germline V gene are SNHLY and FYNNEI. CDR3 sequence reads: CASGPQETQYF. CDR3 sequence (DNA): TGTGCCAGCGGCCCACAAGAGACCCAGTACTTC.

Concerning this clone itself: The junction shows a germline mismatch at one end, possibly a read error. This chain links TRBV7-9 with TRBJ2-7; 7 bases are shared with TRBD2. The V gene's germline CDR1 is SEHNR and CDR2 FQNEAQ (reference sequence). This CDR3 has 11 residues. In DNA, the CDR3 is TGTTCCAGCAGCGCGGGGGACGAGCAGTACTTC. Protein product: CSSSAGDEQYF. Full variable domain (rest looked up from reference TRBV7-9 and TRBJ2-7): DTGVSQNPRHKITKRGQNVTFRCDPISEHNRLYWYRQTLGQGPEFLTYFQNEAQLEKSRLLSDRFSAERPKGSFSTLEIQRTEQGDSAMYLCSSSAGDEQYFGPGTRLTVT.